One and the same sample provided the 27 T cell receptor beta chains below, sequenced in a study of T cells in Graves' hyperthyroidism and ophthalmopathy. Regions amplified from RNA transcripts were the TCR beta CDR3 regions. HTBI primers were employed in a first-round RT-PCR of the TCR CDR3. TCRdb re-analysed the multiplex PCR reads in MiXCR, keeping a single row per CDR3 protein. The sample yields 130,000 to 150,000 distinct CDR3 sequences, approximately 20% seen once. Sequencing used blood. The origin of the receptors is a woman in her fifties or sixties with Graves' hyperthyroidism that later progressed to Graves' ophthalmopathy.

In this sample, this clonotype turned up many times. V usage is TRBV5-6 and J usage is TRBJ1-2, with D unresolved. Trimming shortened V by 0 bases and J by 7 bases, and 13 bases separated the two germline ends. The V gene's germline CDR1 is SGHDT and CDR2 YYEEEE. This CDR3 comprises 14 residues. The CDR3 bases are TGTGCCAGCAGCTTGGAGCTCTCAGGATCTGGCTACACCTTC. Amino acids: CASSLELSGSGYTF.

This clonotype has a count of ten or more. The chain is built from TRBV24-1 and TRBJ2-4; D is undetermined. Looked up from germline, CDR1 is KGHDR and CDR2 is SFDVKD. The CDR3 spans 13 residues. V lost 4 bases and J lost 0, with 3 bases in between. In DNA form, the CDR3 reads TGTGCCACCAGTGAAGGAGCCAAAAACATTCAGTACTTC. It encodes CATSEGAKNIQYF.

This chain uses TRBV10-1 with TRBJ2-3; D gene unclear. Deletions cut 8 bases from V and 1 base from J, with 10 bases between. Germline V CDR1 and CDR2: WNHNN, SYGVQD (reference sequence). The CDR3 covers 13 residues. In nucleotides, the CDR3 is TGCGCCAGCCTAGGACGCCGCACAGATACGCAGTATTTT. Encoded protein: CASLGRRTDTQYF.

This clonotype has at least ten counts. The chain joins TRBV28 to TRBJ2-3; D may be TRBD1 (5 bases). The germline gives CDR1 MDHEN, CDR2 SYDVKM. V was pared by 8 bases and J by 2 bases, with 14 bases between. This CDR3 region has 14 residues. CDR3 in amino acids: CASLDTLLTDTQYF. The CDR3 nucleotides read TGTGCCAGCCTGGACACCCTCCTCACAGATACGCAGTATTTT. Filled out from reference TRBV28 and TRBJ2-3, the complete variable domain reads DVKVTQSSRYLVKRTGEKVFLECVQDMDHENMFWYRQDPGLGLRLIYFSYDVKMKEKGDIPEGYSVSREKKERFSLILESASTNQTSMYLCASLDTLLTDTQYFGPGTRLTVL.

On this clonotype itself: Being one base from a much bigger clone, this may be a read error. This sequence joins TRBV7-2 and TRBJ1-1; perhaps TRBD1 as D (6 bases). The CDR3 is 15 amino acids. The germline V gene has CDR1 SGHTA and CDR2 FQGNSA. The CDR3 sequence is CASTGRSTGPTEALF. DNA of the CDR3: TGTGCCAGCACCGGACGGTCGACAGGTCCCACTGAAGCTCTCTTT.

This clonotype was counted between two and nine times. J is TRBJ2-2 and V is TRBV20-1, with D unresolved. The germline V gene has CDR1 DFQATT and CDR2 SNEGSKA (reference sequence). This CDR3 is 14 amino acids long. Trimming took 3 bases from V and 1 from J, leaving 9 bases between them. CDR3 DNA sequence: TGCAGTGCTAGGAGTAGCCAGAACACCGGGGAGCTGTTTTTT. Its translation is CSARSSQNTGELFF.

This chain connects TRBV20-1 to TRBJ1-1, with 9 bases identical to TRBD1. This CDR3 has 15 amino acids. Losses at the gene ends were 6 bases for V and 3 bases for J; bases not matched to a gene: 11. From germline, CDR1 is DFQATT and CDR2 SNEGSKA (reference sequence). DNA for the CDR3: TGCAGTGCCGAGGCGGGGACAGGGTATTACACTGAAGCTTTCTTT. It encodes CSAEAGTGYYTEAFF.

The chain couples TRBV2 to TRBJ2-1; unclear D gene. From germline, CDR1 is SNHLY and CDR2 FYNNEI. The CDR3 is made up of 11 amino acids. The V end was cut by 1 base, the J end by 7 bases, with 2 bases between. The CDR3 DNA sequence: TGTGCCAGCAGTGAAGGGAATGAGCAGTTCTTC. Its protein is CASSEGNEQFF. The whole variable domain, remainder taken from reference TRBV2 and TRBJ2-1, is EPEVTQTPSHQVTQMGQEVILRCVPISNHLYFYWYRQILGQKVEFLVSFYNNEISEKSEIFDDQFSVERPDGSNFTLKIRSTKLEDSAMYFCASSEGNEQFFGPGTRLTVL.

The gene calls are TRBV5-4 and TRBJ2-4; 7 bases map to TRBD1. The CDR3 runs to 14 residues. From germline, CDR1 is SGHNT and CDR2 YYREEE (reference sequence). Unmatched junction bases numbered 5, after V lost 6 bases and J lost 2 bases. CDR3 sequence reads: CASNPTGPKNIQYF. DNA for the CDR3: TGTGCCAGCAACCCGACAGGGCCCAAAAACATTCAGTACTTC.

This clonotype has a handful of counts. The V gene is TRBV18, the J gene TRBJ2-7, with 12 bases that match TRBD1. Germline V gives CDR1 KGHSH, CDR2 LQKENI. The CDR3 totals 18 residues. The V gene end was trimmed by 3 bases and the J gene end by 2 bases; junction bases not matched to a gene: 11. The CDR3 DNA follows: TGTGCCAGCTCACCCTCCGGGACAGGGGGCGAATCTACCTACGAGCAGTACTTC. Translated, it gives CASSPSGTGGESTYEQYF.

The chain combines TRBV19 with TRBJ2-1; 7 bases line up with TRBD2. V lost 3 bases, J lost 8 bases, and 10 bases stayed unmatched. Germline V CDR1 and CDR2: LNHDA, SQIVND (reference sequence). The CDR3 extends over 15 amino acids. CDR3 coding DNA: TGTGCCAGTAGTATCTTTGCGGGAGAGGTCTATGAGCAGTTCTTC. Residues: CASSIFAGEVYEQFF.

This clonotype was seen at least ten times. The chain is built from TRBV2 and TRBJ2-4; possibly TRBD1 for D (5 bases). Germline V gene lookup returns CDR1 SNHLY and CDR2 FYNNEI. V lost 8 bases and J lost 1, with 9 bases in between. The CDR3 length is 13 residues. The CDR3 sequence: CASYRLAKNIQYF. The CDR3 DNA is TGTGCCAGCTACAGGCTGGCCAAAAACATTCAGTACTTC.

Details on this clonotype: Being one base from a much bigger clone, this may be a read error. The V gene is TRBV29-1, the J gene TRBJ2-3; 8 positions match TRBD2. The germline V gene has CDR1 SQVTM and CDR2 ANQGSEA. Losses at the gene ends were 4 bases for V and 3 bases for J; bases not matched to a gene: 9. The CDR3 runs 15 residues. CDR3 amino acids: CSVAPPSGSTDTQYF. As DNA, the CDR3 is TGCAGCGTTGCTCCTCCTAGCGGGTCGACAGATACGCAGTATTTT.

This clonotype was seen a handful of times. The V call is TRBV20-1, the J call TRBJ2-1; TRBD2 aligns across 8 bases. Germline CDR1 reads DFQATT; CDR2 reads SNEGSKA (reference sequence). The CDR3 is made up of 14 amino acids. V was pared by 6 bases and J by 0 bases, with 4 bases of the junction left unmatched. The CDR3 loop reads CSARAGASYNEQFF. The DNA for the CDR3 is TGCAGTGCACGAGCGGGAGCCTCCTACAATGAGCAGTTCTTC.

This clonotype was detected ten times or more. V and J are TRBV28 and TRBJ1-1; 9 positions agree with TRBD1. CDR3 size: 15 residues. The ends lost 8 bases at V and 0 bases at J; junction bases unmatched: 7. Germline V gives CDR1 MDHEN, CDR2 SYDVKM. CDR3 in amino acids: CASWVTGGLNTEAFF. The CDR3 DNA reads as TGTGCCAGCTGGGTAACAGGGGGCCTGAACACTGAAGCTTTCTTT.

This clonotype has a count of ten or more. The chain couples TRBV6-2 or TRBV6-3 to TRBJ2-7; D remains unclear. Germline V gives CDR1 MNHEY, CDR2 SVGEGT. The V gene lost 0 bases and the J gene lost 4 bases, with 16 bases spanning the gap. The CDR3 covers 16 residues. Written as DNA, the CDR3 is TGTGCCAGCAGTTACTCGAATGCATATTTGGGATACGAGCAGTACTTC. Translation gives CASSYSNAYLGYEQYF.

This clonotype was detected ten times or more. V usage is TRBV10-3 and J usage is TRBJ1-5; TRBD1 is a possible D gene (6 bases). The CDR3 covers 15 residues. Germline assignment: CDR1 ENHRY and CDR2 SYGVKD. Trimming took off 2 bases at V and 3 bases at J, with 11 bases between the two ends. The CDR3 region has the DNA TGTGCCATCAGTGAGGACGACAGGAACAATCAGCCCCAGCATTTT. As protein: CAISEDDRNNQPQHF.

V and J are TRBV11-2 and TRBJ1-3, with a weak D call TRBD1 (6 bases). V shed 6 bases and J shed 2 bases, with 8 bases lying between them. Germline CDR1 is SGHAT and CDR2 is FQNNGV. The CDR3 contains 13 residues. CDR3 amino acids: CASRGGAGNTIYF. The CDR3 coding sequence is TGTGCCAGCAGAGGGGGAGCTGGAAACACCATATATTTT.

The chain employs TRBV24-1 and TRBJ1-3; D remains ambiguous. The CDR3 is 13 amino acids. With 5 bases removed from V and 3 bases from J, the gap between germline ends came to 7 bases. Germline V CDR1 and CDR2: KGHDR, SFDVKD. The CDR3 here is CATSGGIGNTIYF. The CDR3 nucleotides are TGTGCCACCAGTGGAGGAATTGGAAACACCATATATTTT.

This chain connects TRBV5-1 to TRBJ2-3; 11 bases are a match to TRBD2. CDR1 SGHRS and CDR2 YFSETQ come from the germline V gene. Losses at the gene ends were 2 bases for V and 2 bases for J; bases not matched to a gene: 7. This CDR3 is built from 17 residues. The CDR3 DNA follows: TGCGCCAGCAGCTTAAGTCCACTAGCGGGAGTCACAGATACGCAGTATTTT. Its protein product is CASSLSPLAGVTDTQYF.

This clonotype was observed many times. This chain connects TRBV6-1 to TRBJ1-5; D not resolved. The V end lost 6 bases, the J end lost 1 base, and 13 bases lay between the germline ends. The CDR3 is made up of 15 amino acids. The germline CDR1 and CDR2 sequences are MNHNS and SASEGT. The CDR3 here is CASRPPGFSNQPQHF. The CDR3 bases are TGTGCCAGCAGACCTCCGGGGTTCAGCAATCAGCCCCAGCATTTT.

This clonotype was counted at least ten times. The V call is TRBV2, the J call TRBJ2-3; 9 bases fit TRBD2. Germline V gene data show CDR1 as SNHLY and CDR2 as FYNNEI. Losses at the gene ends were 6 bases for V and 0 bases for J; bases not matched to a gene: 7. The CDR3 has 16 amino acids. In nucleotides, the CDR3 is TGTGCCAGCAGCGATGGGACTAGCAGAAGCACAGATACGCAGTATTTT. Its protein is CASSDGTSRSTDTQYF. The full variable domain, completed using reference TRBV2 and TRBJ2-3, is EPEVTQTPSHQVTQMGQEVILRCVPISNHLYFYWYRQILGQKVEFLVSFYNNEISEKSEIFDDQFSVERPDGSNFTLKIRSTKLEDSAMYFCASSDGTSRSTDTQYFGPGTRLTVL.

The gene calls are TRBV2 and TRBJ1-6; D may be TRBD1 (5 bases). The CDR3 consists of 15 residues. Germline CDR1 is SNHLY and CDR2 is FYNNEI. V was pared by 4 bases and J by 7 bases, with 14 bases between. CDR3 in amino acids: CASSATTVGNSPLHF. For the CDR3, the DNA is TGTGCCAGCAGTGCGACGACAGTGGGGAATTCACCCCTCCACTTT.

The chain joins TRBV27 to TRBJ1-3, with D unresolved. The ends were cut back, 3 bases at V and 0 bases at J, with 9 bases in the middle. Germline CDR1 is MNHEY and CDR2 is SMNVEV (reference sequence). The CDR3 is made up of 15 amino acids. The chain's CDR3 is CASSFRGSSGNTIYF. For the CDR3, the DNA is TGTGCCAGCAGTTTCCGGGGAAGCTCTGGAAACACCATATATTTT.

This clonotype showed up many times. J is TRBJ2-2 and V is TRBV6-1; 12 positions agree with TRBD1. The CDR3 loop spans 18 amino acids. The trim removed 5 bases at V and 8 bases at J, leaving 15 bases unmatched. Germline V gene lookup returns CDR1 MNHNS and CDR2 SASEGT. The CDR3 DNA follows: TGTGCCAGCAGTCCCTATAGCCCGGGACAGGGGGCGTCAGGGGAGCTGTTTTTT. This codes for CASSPYSPGQGASGELFF.

This clonotype was recorded at least ten times. V gene TRBV3-1 combines with J gene TRBJ1-1; perhaps TRBD1 as D (5 bases). The length of the CDR3 is 16 residues. CDR1 and CDR2 (germline): LGHDT, YNNKEL (reference sequence). V lost 4 bases to trimming and J lost 1 base, with 16 bases between them. Written as DNA, the CDR3 is TGTGCCAGCAGCCGAAACTTTCAGGGTGGGAACACTGAAGCTTTCTTT. Its translation: CASSRNFQGGNTEAFF.

In its sample, this clonotype was seen many times. V usage is TRBV7-2 and J usage is TRBJ2-7, with TRBD1 matching over 8 bases. The CDR3 length is 15 residues. After removal of 5 bases from V and 4 bases from J, the junction contained 10 bases not matched to a gene. From germline, CDR1 is SGHTA and CDR2 FQGNSA. This chain's CDR3 is CASSPTGTGMYEQYF. In DNA form, the CDR3 reads TGTGCCAGCAGCCCCACCGGGACAGGAATGTACGAGCAGTACTTC. Complete variable domain (other parts from reference TRBV7-2 and TRBJ2-7): GAGVSQSPSNKVTEKGKDVELRCDPISGHTALYWYRQSLGQGLEFLIYFQGNSAPDKSGLPSDRFSAERTGGSVSTLTIQRTQQEDSAVYLCASSPTGTGMYEQYFGPGTRLTVT.